This is a list of T cell receptor beta chains from one sample in a study of blood T cell repertoires in COVID-19. Only in-frame clones appear in the TCRdb table, and some are missing; sequencing was by immunoSEQ multiplex PCR. The sample yields about 110,000 clones, around four fifths seen once. The sequencing sample was made of peripheral blood. These receptor sequences come from a woman in her seventies with acute or convalescent COVID-19. Both conserved end residues are part of each CDR3. A D gene is named only where the DNA matches it firmly. A clone size is listed for some rows: how often the clone was seen (once, few, many), or a class if it is expanded.

len: 13
abundance: few
d_gene: -
j_gene: TRBJ1-2
v_gene: TRBV2
CDR3nt: TGTGCCAGCAGTGAAAACAGGGCCTACGGCTACACCTTC
CDR3aa: CASSENRAYGYTF

len: 16
abundance: few
d_gene: TRBD1
j_gene: TRBJ1-2
v_gene: TRBV4-2
CDR3nt: TGTGCCAGCAGCCAAGACCGACCGACAGGGATCTATGGCTACACCTTC
CDR3aa: CASSQDRPTGIYGYTF

len: 15
abundance: -
d_gene: TRBD1
j_gene: TRBJ1-4
v_gene: TRBV5-6
CDR3nt: TGTGCCAGCAGCTTAACAGGGGGCTGGGGTGAAAAACTGTTTTTT
CDR3aa: CASSLTGGWGEKLFF

len: 14
abundance: -
d_gene: TRBD1
j_gene: TRBJ2-5
v_gene: TRBV14
CDR3nt: TGTGCCAGCAGCCACGGACAGGGTCGAGAGACCCAGTACTTC
CDR3aa: CASSHGQGRETQYF

len: 15
abundance: -
d_gene: TRBD2
j_gene: TRBJ2-1
v_gene: TRBV7-3
CDR3nt: TGTGCCAGCAGCTCCTTGGGACTAGCGGGAATCGAGCAGTTCTTC
CDR3aa: CASSSLGLAGIEQFF

len: 12
abundance: -
d_gene: -
j_gene: TRBJ2-7
v_gene: TRBV7-6
CDR3nt: TGTGCCAGCGCGGAGAACCTATACGAGCAGTACTTC
CDR3aa: CASAENLYEQYF

len: 16
abundance: -
d_gene: TRBD2
j_gene: TRBJ2-3
v_gene: TRBV5-4
CDR3nt: TGTGCCAGCAGGGTTAGCGGGGGGGCCGGCACAGATACGCAGTATTTT
CDR3aa: CASRVSGGAGTDTQYF

len: 17
abundance: -
d_gene: -
j_gene: TRBJ2-5
v_gene: TRBV5-8
CDR3nt: TGTGCCAGCAGCCAGTCTCCTGGATGGGGGGATAGAGAGACCCAGTACTTC
CDR3aa: CASSQSPGWGDRETQYF

len: 15
abundance: -
d_gene: -
j_gene: TRBJ1-4
v_gene: TRBV19
CDR3nt: TGTGCCAGTAGTATCTGGACAGCAACTAATGAAAAACTGTTTTTT
CDR3aa: CASSIWTATNEKLFF

len: 15
abundance: -
d_gene: -
j_gene: TRBJ2-3
v_gene: TRBV28
CDR3nt: TGTGCCAGCACCCGCGGGGCCTTTAGCACAGATACGCAGTATTTT
CDR3aa: CASTRGAFSTDTQYF

len: 13
abundance: -
d_gene: -
j_gene: TRBJ2-1
v_gene: TRBV27
CDR3nt: TGTGCCAGCAGTTTTGGCCCTTACAATGAGCAGTTCTTC
CDR3aa: CASSFGPYNEQFF

len: 16
abundance: -
d_gene: TRBD1
j_gene: TRBJ1-3
v_gene: TRBV7-2
CDR3nt: TGTGCCAGCAGCTTAGGGGCAGGGGGGTCTGGAAACACCATATATTTT
CDR3aa: CASSLGAGGSGNTIYF

len: 15
abundance: -
d_gene: -
j_gene: TRBJ1-5
v_gene: TRBV6-2/TRBV6-3
CDR3nt: TGTGCCAGCAGTTACTCGGGGCAGGGAAGACAGCCCCAGCATTTT
CDR3aa: CASSYSGQGRQPQHF

len: 13
abundance: -
d_gene: TRBD1
j_gene: TRBJ1-2
v_gene: TRBV28
CDR3nt: TGTGCCAGCAGTATGGGACAGGGTCATGGCTACACCTTC
CDR3aa: CASSMGQGHGYTF

len: 16
abundance: -
d_gene: -
j_gene: TRBJ1-1
v_gene: TRBV27
CDR3nt: TGTGCCAGCCTTTCCCTCCGTCGGCAACAGGGATCGGTCACTTTCTTT
CDR3aa: CASLSLRRQQGSVTFF

len: 15
abundance: -
d_gene: TRBD2
j_gene: TRBJ2-7
v_gene: TRBV6-5
CDR3nt: TGTGCCAGCAGGCGGACCGGGACTAGTAACCTCGAGCAGTACTTC
CDR3aa: CASRRTGTSNLEQYF

len: 19
abundance: -
d_gene: TRBD2
j_gene: TRBJ2-7
v_gene: TRBV14
CDR3nt: TGTGCCAGCAGCCAAGGGAGGGTCCTGACTAGCGGACAATCCTACGAGCAGTACTTC
CDR3aa: CASSQGRVLTSGQSYEQYF

len: 14
abundance: -
d_gene: TRBD2
j_gene: TRBJ2-7
v_gene: TRBV5-6
CDR3nt: TGTGCCAGCAGCCCCGGGACTAGGGTCTACGAGCAGTACTTC
CDR3aa: CASSPGTRVYEQYF

len: 15
abundance: -
d_gene: TRBD2
j_gene: TRBJ2-1
v_gene: TRBV18
CDR3nt: TGTGCCAGCTCACCCCTAGCGGGAGGGGACAATGAGCAGTTCTTC
CDR3aa: CASSPLAGGDNEQFF

len: 14
abundance: -
d_gene: TRBD1
j_gene: TRBJ2-1
v_gene: TRBV6-5
CDR3nt: TGTGCCAGCAGCCAAGGGACAGGGGGCAGTGAGCAGTTCTTC
CDR3aa: CASSQGTGGSEQFF

len: 15
abundance: -
d_gene: -
j_gene: TRBJ1-3
v_gene: TRBV9
CDR3nt: TGTGCCAGCAGCGCCCGTAGTATCTCTGGAAACACCATATATTTT
CDR3aa: CASSARSISGNTIYF

len: 13
abundance: -
d_gene: -
j_gene: TRBJ2-7
v_gene: TRBV18
CDR3nt: TGTGCCAGCTCCCCCCAGGGGTTCGACGAGCAGTACTTC
CDR3aa: CASSPQGFDEQYF

len: 13
abundance: -
d_gene: -
j_gene: TRBJ2-3
v_gene: TRBV19
CDR3nt: TGTGCCAGTAGTATATGGAGTGGAGATACGCAGTATTTT
CDR3aa: CASSIWSGDTQYF

len: 14
abundance: -
d_gene: TRBD1
j_gene: TRBJ1-2
v_gene: TRBV6-6
CDR3nt: TGTGCCAGCAGACCCACCGGGACAGGGGAAGTCTACACCTTC
CDR3aa: CASRPTGTGEVYTF

len: 14
abundance: -
d_gene: -
j_gene: TRBJ1-5
v_gene: TRBV19
CDR3nt: TGTGCCAGTAGTATTACCGGTAGCAATCAGCCCCAGCATTTT
CDR3aa: CASSITGSNQPQHF

len: 15
abundance: -
d_gene: -
j_gene: TRBJ1-4
v_gene: TRBV5-1
CDR3nt: TGCGCCAGCAGCTTGGTCGGGGAAACTAATGAAAAACTGTTTTTT
CDR3aa: CASSLVGETNEKLFF

len: 13
abundance: -
d_gene: TRBD1
j_gene: TRBJ1-2
v_gene: TRBV7-9
CDR3nt: TGTGCCAGCAGCTTAGAGATAGGGGGCGCTTGCACCTTC
CDR3aa: CASSLEIGGACTF

len: 15
abundance: -
d_gene: -
j_gene: TRBJ2-5
v_gene: TRBV7-8
CDR3nt: TGTGCCAGCAGCTTAGTCGGCGGCAGAGGCGAGACCCAGTACTTC
CDR3aa: CASSLVGGRGETQYF

len: 18
abundance: -
d_gene: TRBD2
j_gene: TRBJ2-1
v_gene: TRBV10-3
CDR3nt: TGTGCCATCAGTGAGTCGGGACTAGTTACCCTTGAGGACAATGAGCAGTTCTTC
CDR3aa: CAISESGLVTLEDNEQFF

len: 15
abundance: -
d_gene: -
j_gene: TRBJ2-1
v_gene: TRBV6-2/TRBV6-3
CDR3nt: TGTGCCAGCAGCCCGATAGGGACTTTTTCACGTTCGGAGTTCTTC
CDR3aa: CASSPIGTFSRSEFF

len: 13
abundance: few
d_gene: -
j_gene: TRBJ1-1
v_gene: TRBV4-2
CDR3nt: TGTGCCAGCAGCCAAGTCCCAAACACTGAAGCTTTCTTT
CDR3aa: CASSQVPNTEAFF

len: 15
abundance: -
d_gene: -
j_gene: TRBJ2-5
v_gene: TRBV29-1
CDR3nt: TGCAGCGCCCGAAGGGGCGGGGGCAATGAAGAGACCCAGTACTTC
CDR3aa: CSARRGGGNEETQYF

len: 13
abundance: few
d_gene: -
j_gene: TRBJ1-1
v_gene: TRBV28
CDR3nt: TGTGCCAGCAGTTTGTACAGGAACACTGAAGCTTTCTTT
CDR3aa: CASSLYRNTEAFF

len: 19
abundance: -
d_gene: TRBD1
j_gene: TRBJ1-2
v_gene: TRBV6-1
CDR3nt: TGTGCCAGCAGTGAGTCGACAGGGCTGGCGTGGCGGAAGAACTATGGCTACACCTTC
CDR3aa: CASSESTGLAWRKNYGYTF

len: 15
abundance: -
d_gene: TRBD1
j_gene: TRBJ2-1
v_gene: TRBV7-9
CDR3nt: TGTGCCAGCAGCCCGACAGGGTTATCCTACAATGAGCAGTTCTTC
CDR3aa: CASSPTGLSYNEQFF

len: 11
abundance: -
d_gene: -
j_gene: TRBJ1-2
v_gene: TRBV29-1
CDR3nt: TGCAGCGTGCAGGGTAGCTATGGCTACACCTTC
CDR3aa: CSVQGSYGYTF

len: 15
abundance: once
d_gene: -
j_gene: TRBJ2-5
v_gene: TRBV9
CDR3nt: TGTGCCAGCAGCGTAGTGGACAGCGCGGGTGAGACCCAGTACTTC
CDR3aa: CASSVVDSAGETQYF